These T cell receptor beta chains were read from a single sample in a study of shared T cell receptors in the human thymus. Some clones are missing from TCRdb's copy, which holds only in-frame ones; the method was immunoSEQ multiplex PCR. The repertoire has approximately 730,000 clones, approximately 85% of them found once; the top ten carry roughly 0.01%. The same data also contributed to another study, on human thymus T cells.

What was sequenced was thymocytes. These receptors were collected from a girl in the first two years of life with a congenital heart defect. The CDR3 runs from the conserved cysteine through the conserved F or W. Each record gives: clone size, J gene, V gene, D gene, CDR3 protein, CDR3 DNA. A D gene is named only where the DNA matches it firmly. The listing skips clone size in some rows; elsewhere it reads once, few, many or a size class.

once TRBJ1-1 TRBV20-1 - CSARVRGVAFF TGCAGTGCTAGAGTCAGGGGTGTAGCTTTCTTT
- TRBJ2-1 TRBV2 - CASIDRLSYNEQFF TGTGCCAGTATTGACAGACTCTCCTACAATGAGCAGTTCTTC
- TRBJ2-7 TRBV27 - CASSWQGSYEQYF TGTGCCAGCAGTTGGCAGGGGAGCTACGAGCAGTACTTC
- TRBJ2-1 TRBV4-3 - CASSQNCIYNEQFF TGCGCCAGCAGCCAAAATTGTATATACAATGAGCAGTTCTTC
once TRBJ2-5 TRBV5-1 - CASSFVTGTSHETQYF TGCGCCAGCAGCTTTGTAACCGGGACTTCGCATGAGACCCAGTACTTC
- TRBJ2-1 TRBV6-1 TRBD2 CASRGSSYNEQFF TGTGCCAGCCGCGGGAGCTCCTACAATGAGCAGTTCTTC
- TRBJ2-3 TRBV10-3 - CAISEKNPGDTQYF TGTGCCATCAGTGAGAAAAACCCCGGGGATACGCAGTATTTT
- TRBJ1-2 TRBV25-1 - CASSIGGYGYTF TGTGCCAGCAGTATCGGAGGCTATGGCTACACCTTC
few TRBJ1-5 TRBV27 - CASSPRQEYQPQHF TGTGCCAGCAGTCCAAGACAGGAATATCAGCCCCAGCATTTT
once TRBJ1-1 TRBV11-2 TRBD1 CASKVGGPNTEAFF TGTGCCAGCAAAGTAGGGGGCCCTAACACTGAAGCTTTCTTT
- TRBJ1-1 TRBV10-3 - CAISDGLEAFF TGTGCCATCAGTGACGGTCTCGAAGCTTTCTTT
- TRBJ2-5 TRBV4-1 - CASSRLRGQETQYF TGCGCCAGCAGCCGTCTTCGGGGACAAGAGACCCAGTACTTC
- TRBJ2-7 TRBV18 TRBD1 CASSPRQGRTGSYEQYF TGTGCCAGCTCACCCCGGCAGGGCCGGACAGGGTCCTACGAGCAGTACTTC
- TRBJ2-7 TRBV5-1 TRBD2 CASSLASGGSYEQYF TGCGCCAGCAGCTTGGCCAGCGGGGGGTCCTACGAGCAGTACTTC
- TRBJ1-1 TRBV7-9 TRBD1 CASSTDRDRGTEAFF TGTGCCAGCAGCACAGATCGGGACAGGGGGACTGAAGCTTTCTTT
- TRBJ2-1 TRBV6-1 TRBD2 CASRDPSGALIEQFF TGTGCCAGCAGGGACCCTAGCGGGGCCCTTATCGAGCAGTTCTTC
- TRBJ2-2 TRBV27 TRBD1 CASSSGRAGTGPPSPNTGELFF TGTGCCAGCAGTTCAGGAAGGGCCGGGACAGGGCCCCCTTCACCTAACACCGGGGAGCTGTTTTTT
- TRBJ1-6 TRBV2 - CASSVPASGPHKAPYNSPLHF TGTGCCAGCAGTGTCCCAGCGTCAGGGCCACATAAAGCTCCCTATAATTCACCCCTCCACTTT
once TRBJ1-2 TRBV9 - CASSPGGGSYGYTF TGTGCCAGCAGCCCGGGGGGGGGAAGTTATGGCTACACCTTC
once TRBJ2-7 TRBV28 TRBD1 CASTGDRVYEQYF TGTGCCAGCACAGGGGACAGGGTATACGAGCAGTACTTC
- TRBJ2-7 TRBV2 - CASSHRVFYEQYF TGTGCCAGCAGCCACAGGGTTTTCTACGAGCAGTACTTC
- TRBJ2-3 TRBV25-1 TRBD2 CASSAPRGGPTDTQYF TGTGCCAGCAGTGCACCGCGGGGGGGACCCACAGATACGCAGTATTTT
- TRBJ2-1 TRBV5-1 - CASSLGQWTIYNEQFF TGCGCCAGCAGCCTAGGCCAGTGGACAATTTACAATGAGCAGTTCTTC
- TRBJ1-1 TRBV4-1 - CASSQDSGYTEAFF TGCGCCAGCAGCCAAGATTCGGGGTACACTGAAGCTTTCTTT
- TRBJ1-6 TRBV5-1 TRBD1 CASSLAGQGNSPLHF TGCGCCAGCAGCTTAGCGGGACAGGGTAATTCACCCCTCCACTTT
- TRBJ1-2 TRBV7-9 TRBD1 CASSCEGHRGRGYTF TGTGCCAGCAGCTGCGAGGGACACAGGGGTCGGGGCTACACCTTC
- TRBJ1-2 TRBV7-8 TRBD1 CASSSPRTGLSYGYTF TGTGCCAGCAGCTCGCCCCGGACAGGGCTTTCCTATGGCTACACCTTC
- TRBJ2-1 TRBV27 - CASSLLWVGRHEQFF TGTGCCAGCAGTTTACTATGGGTAGGGAGACATGAGCAGTTCTTC
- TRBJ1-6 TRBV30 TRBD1 CAYLGSQGDYNSPLHF TGTGCTTACTTAGGCAGCCAGGGGGATTATAATTCACCCCTCCACTTT
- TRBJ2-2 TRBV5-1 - CASSLSPEQGRTGELFF TGCGCCAGCAGCTTGAGCCCGGAGCAGGGGCGGACCGGGGAGCTGTTTTTT
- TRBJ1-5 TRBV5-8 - CASSFRSTAINQPQHF TGTGCCAGCAGCTTTCGTTCGACAGCGATAAATCAGCCCCAGCATTTT
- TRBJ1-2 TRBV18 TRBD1 CASSRVGQGKWGYTF TGTGCCAGCTCACGAGTCGGACAGGGAAAATGGGGCTACACCTTC
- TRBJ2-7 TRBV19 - CASSIYLGANYEQYF TGTGCCAGTAGTATATACCTGGGGGCGAACTACGAGCAGTACTTC
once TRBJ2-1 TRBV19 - CASSIGRGNEQFF TGTGCCAGTAGTATAGGACGGGGAAATGAGCAGTTCTTC
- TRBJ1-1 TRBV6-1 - CASTLFGTQSTEAFF TGTGCCAGCACCTTGTTCGGGACACAGAGCACTGAAGCTTTCTTT
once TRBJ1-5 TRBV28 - CASSFRELDQPQHF TGTGCCAGCAGTTTCCGGGAGCTCGATCAGCCCCAGCATTTT
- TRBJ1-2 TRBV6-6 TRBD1 CASRGQPYGYTF TGTGCCAGCAGGGGACAGCCATATGGCTACACCTTC
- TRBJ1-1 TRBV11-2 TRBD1 CASSLSGQGRSEAFF TGTGCCAGCAGCTTATCGGGACAGGGGAGATCTGAAGCTTTCTTT